Shown below are 6 T cell receptor beta chains from a single sample sequenced in a study of OX40 agonist ivuxolimab in advanced cancers. Library construction relied on the immunoSEQ multiplex PCR assay. Not all clones reach the TCRdb copy of this immuneACCESS table, which keeps in-frame sequences only. Checked studies attribute under half of the gap to unresolved V genes and leave the rest unexplained. The sample table contains some 60,000 clones; only one count was recorded for 80% to 95% of them. The ten largest clonotypes hold roughly 20% of the sample. The sequences come from CD4+ or CD8+ T cells sorted from blood, collected in a trial of the OX40 agonist ivuxolimab. The receptors stem from an adult with an advanced solid tumor such as melanoma, head and neck, liver or kidney cancer.

The chain employs TRBV6-5 and TRBJ1-5; 9 positions match TRBD1. Losses at the gene ends were 6 bases for V and 11 bases for J; bases not matched to a gene: 2. CDR3 size: 11 residues. Germline V CDR1 and CDR2: MNHEY, SVGAGI. The CDR3 nucleotides are TGTGCCAGCAGCCGGGACAGGGCCCAGCATTTT. Residues: CASSRDRAQHF.

Only a few counts were recorded for this clone. V gene TRBV6-5 combines with J gene TRBJ1-4; maybe TRBD1 (6 bases). This CDR3 region has 15 residues. CDR1 is MNHEY, CDR2 SVGAGI, per germline. Deletions cut 2 bases from V and 6 bases from J, with 13 bases between. CDR3 nucleotides: TGTGCCAGCAGTTACCAGGACAGTAGAGATGAAAAACTGTTTTTT. This encodes CASSYQDSRDEKLFF.

The rearrangement links TRBV13 to TRBJ1-1; no definite D call. Trimming pared 1 base from V and 0 bases from J, leaving 9 bases between. There are 15 residues in the CDR3. Looked up from germline, CDR1 is PRHDT and CDR2 is FYEKMQ (reference sequence). This CDR3 reads CASSLEPGLNTEAFF. The CDR3 nucleotides read TGTGCCAGCAGCTTAGAGCCGGGCCTGAACACTGAAGCTTTCTTT.

The rearrangement uses TRBV4-1 and TRBJ1-1, with D possibly matching TRBD1 (5 bases). V dropped 0 bases and J dropped 8 bases, with 13 bases sitting between them. Germline-derived CDR1 and CDR2 are MGHRA and YSYEKL. The CDR3 has 14 amino acids. This CDR3 reads CASSQDPGGPEAFF. The CDR3 nucleotides are TGCGCCAGCAGCCAAGATCCCGGGGGACCGGAAGCTTTCTTT.

The chain joins TRBV19 to TRBJ2-7; possibly TRBD1 for D (5 bases). CDR3 length: 14 residues. The ends were cut back, 3 bases at V and 3 bases at J, with 12 bases in the middle. Germline V gene lookup returns CDR1 LNHDA and CDR2 SQIVND (reference sequence). In DNA, the CDR3 is TGTGCCAGTAGTATTTACCAGGGTGGCTACGAGCAGTACTTC. Amino acid sequence: CASSIYQGGYEQYF.

The chain has TRBV7-6 and TRBJ1-2; possible D gene TRBD1, 6 bases. Trimming took 2 bases from V and 6 from J, leaving 13 bases between them. Germline CDR1 and CDR2: SGHVS and FNYEAQ. CDR3 length equals 14 residues. CDR3 DNA: TGTGCCAGCAGCTTATTGGGGACAATGGATGGCTACACCTTC. This sequence encodes CASSLLGTMDGYTF.